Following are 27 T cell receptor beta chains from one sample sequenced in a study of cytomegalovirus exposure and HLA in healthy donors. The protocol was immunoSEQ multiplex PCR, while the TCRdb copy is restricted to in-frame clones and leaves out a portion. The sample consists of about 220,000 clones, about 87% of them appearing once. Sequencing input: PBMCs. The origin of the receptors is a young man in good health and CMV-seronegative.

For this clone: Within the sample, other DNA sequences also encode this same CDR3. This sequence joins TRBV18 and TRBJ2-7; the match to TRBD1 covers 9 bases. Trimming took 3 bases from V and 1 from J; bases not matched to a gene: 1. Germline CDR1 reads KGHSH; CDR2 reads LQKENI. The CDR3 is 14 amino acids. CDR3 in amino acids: CASSPGTGSYEQYF. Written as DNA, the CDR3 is TGTGCCAGCTCACCCGGGACAGGGTCCTACGAGCAGTACTTC.

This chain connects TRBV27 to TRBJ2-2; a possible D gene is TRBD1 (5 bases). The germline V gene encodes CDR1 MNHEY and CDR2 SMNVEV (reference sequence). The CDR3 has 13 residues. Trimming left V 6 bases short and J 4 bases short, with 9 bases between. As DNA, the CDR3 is TGTGCCAGCAGGACCAGGGTCACCGGGGAGCTGTTTTTT. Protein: CASRTRVTGELFF.

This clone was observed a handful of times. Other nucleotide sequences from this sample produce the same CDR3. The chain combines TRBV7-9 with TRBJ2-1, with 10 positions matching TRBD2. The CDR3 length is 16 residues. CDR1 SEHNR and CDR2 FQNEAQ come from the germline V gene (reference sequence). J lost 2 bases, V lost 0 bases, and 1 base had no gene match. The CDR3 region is CASSLALAGAYNEQFF. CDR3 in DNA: TGTGCCAGCAGCTTAGCCCTAGCGGGGGCCTACAATGAGCAGTTCTTC.

The DNA for the CDR3 is TGTGCCAGCAGCTTAACAGGGGAGATAAGCAATCAGCCCCAGCATTTT. Protein product: CASSLTGEISNQPQHF. The rearrangement uses TRBV7-2 and TRBJ1-5, with TRBD1 matching over 7 bases. Germline V CDR1 and CDR2: SGHTA, FQGNSA. J lost 1 base, V lost 2 bases, and 5 bases had no gene match. The length of the CDR3 is 16 residues.

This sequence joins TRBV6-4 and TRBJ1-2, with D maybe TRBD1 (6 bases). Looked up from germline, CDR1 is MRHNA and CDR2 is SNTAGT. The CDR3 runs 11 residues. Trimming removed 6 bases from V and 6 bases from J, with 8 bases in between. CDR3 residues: CASRPGDGYTF. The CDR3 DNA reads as TGTGCCAGCAGACCAGGGGATGGCTACACCTTC.

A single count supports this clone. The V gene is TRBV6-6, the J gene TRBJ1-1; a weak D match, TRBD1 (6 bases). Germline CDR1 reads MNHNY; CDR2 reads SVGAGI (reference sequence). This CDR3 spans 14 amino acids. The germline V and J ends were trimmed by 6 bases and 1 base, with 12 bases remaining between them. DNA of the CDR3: TGTGCCAGCAGCGATCACAGGGAGAACACTGAAGCTTTCTTT. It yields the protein CASSDHRENTEAFF.

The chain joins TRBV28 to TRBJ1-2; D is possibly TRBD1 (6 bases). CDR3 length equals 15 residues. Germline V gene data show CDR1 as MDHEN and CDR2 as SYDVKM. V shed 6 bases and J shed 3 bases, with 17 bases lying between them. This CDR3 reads CASSRFPGHDYGYTF. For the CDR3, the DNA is TGTGCCAGCAGCCGGTTTCCGGGACACGACTATGGCTACACCTTC.

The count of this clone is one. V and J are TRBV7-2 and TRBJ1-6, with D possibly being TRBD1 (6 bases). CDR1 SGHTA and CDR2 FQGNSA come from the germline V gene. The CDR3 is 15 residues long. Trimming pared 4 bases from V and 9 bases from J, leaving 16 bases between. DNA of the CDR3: TGTGCCAGCAGCTGGGAAAGGGCACAGGGTTCACCCCTCCACTTT. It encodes CASSWERAQGSPLHF.

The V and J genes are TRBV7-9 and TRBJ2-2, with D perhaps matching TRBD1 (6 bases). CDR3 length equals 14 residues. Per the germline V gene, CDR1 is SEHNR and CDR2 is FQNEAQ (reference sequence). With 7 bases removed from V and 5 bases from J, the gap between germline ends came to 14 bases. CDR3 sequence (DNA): TGTGCCAGCACCATACCAGGGGTGACCGGGGAGCTGTTTTTT. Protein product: CASTIPGVTGELFF.

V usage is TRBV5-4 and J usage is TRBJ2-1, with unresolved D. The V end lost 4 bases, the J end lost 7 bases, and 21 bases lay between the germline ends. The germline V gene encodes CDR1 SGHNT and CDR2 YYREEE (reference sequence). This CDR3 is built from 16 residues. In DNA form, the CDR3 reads TGTGCCAGCAGCGCGTTGAACAGCAATGGTAGGAATGAGCAGTTCTTC. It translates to CASSALNSNGRNEQFF.

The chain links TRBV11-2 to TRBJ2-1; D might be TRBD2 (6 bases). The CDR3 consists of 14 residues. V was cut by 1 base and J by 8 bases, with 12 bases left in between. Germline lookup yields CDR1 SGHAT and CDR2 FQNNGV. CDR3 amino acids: CASSLVLASDEQFF. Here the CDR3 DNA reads TGTGCCAGCAGCTTAGTCCTAGCGTCGGATGAGCAGTTCTTC.

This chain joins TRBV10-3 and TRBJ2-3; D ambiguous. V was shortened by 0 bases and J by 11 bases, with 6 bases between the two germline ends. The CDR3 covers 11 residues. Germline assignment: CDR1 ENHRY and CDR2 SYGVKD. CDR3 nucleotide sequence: TGTGCCATCAGTGAGTCGATTAGGCAGTATTTT. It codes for CAISESIRQYF.

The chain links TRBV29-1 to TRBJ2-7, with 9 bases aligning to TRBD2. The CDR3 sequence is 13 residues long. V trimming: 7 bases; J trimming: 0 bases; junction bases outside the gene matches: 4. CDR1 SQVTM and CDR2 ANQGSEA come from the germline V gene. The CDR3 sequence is CSEGLASSYEQYF. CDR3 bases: TGCAGCGAAGGACTAGCGAGCTCCTACGAGCAGTACTTC.

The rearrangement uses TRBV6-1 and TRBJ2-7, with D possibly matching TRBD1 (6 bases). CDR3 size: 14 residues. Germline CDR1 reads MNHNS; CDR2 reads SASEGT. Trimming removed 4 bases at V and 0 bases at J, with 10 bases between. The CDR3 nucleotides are TGTGCCAGCAGTGGAGACAGGACCTCCTACGAGCAGTACTTC. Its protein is CASSGDRTSYEQYF.

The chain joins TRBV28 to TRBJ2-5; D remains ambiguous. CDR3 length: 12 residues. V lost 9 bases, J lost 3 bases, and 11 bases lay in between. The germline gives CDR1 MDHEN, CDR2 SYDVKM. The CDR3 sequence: CASAGVEETQYF. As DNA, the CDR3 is TGTGCCAGTGCCGGAGTTGAAGAGACCCAGTACTTC.

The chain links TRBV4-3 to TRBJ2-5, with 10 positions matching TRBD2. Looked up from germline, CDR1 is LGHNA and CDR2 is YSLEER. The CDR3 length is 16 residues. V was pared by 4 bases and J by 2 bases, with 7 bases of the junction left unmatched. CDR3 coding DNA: TGCGCCAGCAGCCCGAACCTACTAGCGGGGCAAGAGACCCAGTACTTC. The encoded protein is CASSPNLLAGQETQYF.

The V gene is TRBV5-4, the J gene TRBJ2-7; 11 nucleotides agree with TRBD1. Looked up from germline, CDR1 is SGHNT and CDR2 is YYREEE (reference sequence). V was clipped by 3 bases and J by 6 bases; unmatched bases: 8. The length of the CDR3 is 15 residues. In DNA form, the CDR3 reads TGTGCCAGCAGCTCGGGTGGGGGGACAGGGGGCGAGCAGTACTTC. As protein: CASSSGGGTGGEQYF.

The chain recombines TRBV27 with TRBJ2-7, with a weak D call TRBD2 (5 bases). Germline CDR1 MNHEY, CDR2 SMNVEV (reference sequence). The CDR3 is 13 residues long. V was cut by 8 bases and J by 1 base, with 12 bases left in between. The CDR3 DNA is TGTGCCAGCTCATCGAGGGCTTCCTACGAGCAGTACTTC. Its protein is CASSSRASYEQYF.

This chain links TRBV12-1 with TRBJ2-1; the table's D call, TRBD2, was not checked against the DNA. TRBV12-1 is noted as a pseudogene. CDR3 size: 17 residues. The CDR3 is CASSLSRGLAEKGEQFF. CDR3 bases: TGTGCCAGCAGCTTATCCAGAGGACTAGCGGAGAAAGGCGAGCAGTTCTTC.

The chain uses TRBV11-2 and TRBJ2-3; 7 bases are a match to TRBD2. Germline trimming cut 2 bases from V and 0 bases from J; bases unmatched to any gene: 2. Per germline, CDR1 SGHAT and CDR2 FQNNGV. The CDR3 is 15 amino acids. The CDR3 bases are TGTGCCAGCAGCTTACTAGCGGATAGCACAGATACGCAGTATTTT. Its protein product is CASSLLADSTDTQYF.

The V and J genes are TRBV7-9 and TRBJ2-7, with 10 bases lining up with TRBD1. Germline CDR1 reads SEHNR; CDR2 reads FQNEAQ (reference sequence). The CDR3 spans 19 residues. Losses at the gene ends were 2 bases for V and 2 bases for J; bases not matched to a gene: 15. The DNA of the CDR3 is TGTGCCAGCAGCTTACCTACTACTCCGGGACAGGGGATAGCCTACGAGCAGTACTTC. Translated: CASSLPTTPGQGIAYEQYF.

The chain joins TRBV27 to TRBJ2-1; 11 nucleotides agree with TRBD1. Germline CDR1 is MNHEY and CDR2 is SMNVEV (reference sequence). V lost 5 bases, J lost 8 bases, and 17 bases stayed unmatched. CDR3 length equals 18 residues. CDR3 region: CASSPVTHRTGGSDEQFF. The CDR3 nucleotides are TGTGCCAGCAGTCCGGTAACGCACCGGACAGGGGGCTCGGATGAGCAGTTCTTC.

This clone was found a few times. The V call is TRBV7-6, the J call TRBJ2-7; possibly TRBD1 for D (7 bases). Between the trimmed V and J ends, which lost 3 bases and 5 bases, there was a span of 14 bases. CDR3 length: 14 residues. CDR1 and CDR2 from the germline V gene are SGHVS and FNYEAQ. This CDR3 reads CASSLEGAWDEQYF. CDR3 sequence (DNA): TGTGCCAGCAGCTTGGAGGGGGCCTGGGACGAGCAGTACTTC.

The CDR3 coding sequence is TGTGCCAGCAGTTTATCCCCGGTAGGGGCCGTTGAGCAGTTCTTC. It translates to CASSLSPVGAVEQFF. The chain carries TRBV27 and TRBJ2-1; D possibly corresponds to TRBD1 (5 bases). Trimming shortened V by 0 bases and J by 9 bases, and 15 bases separated the two germline ends. The CDR3 totals 15 residues. CDR1 MNHEY and CDR2 SMNVEV come from the germline V gene (reference sequence).

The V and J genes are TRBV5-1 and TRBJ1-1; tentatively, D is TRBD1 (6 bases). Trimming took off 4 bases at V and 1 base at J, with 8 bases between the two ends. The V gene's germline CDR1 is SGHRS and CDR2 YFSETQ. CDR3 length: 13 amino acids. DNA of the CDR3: TGCGCCAGCAGCCAAGGGGGGAACACTGAAGCTTTCTTT. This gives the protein CASSQGGNTEAFF.

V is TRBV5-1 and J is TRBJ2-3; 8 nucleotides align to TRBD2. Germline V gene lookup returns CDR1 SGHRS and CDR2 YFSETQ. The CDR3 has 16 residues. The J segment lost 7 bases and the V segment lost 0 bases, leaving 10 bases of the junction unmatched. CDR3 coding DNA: TGCGCCAGCAGCTTGGGGGCTAGCGGGTCAGGGTATACGCAGTATTTT. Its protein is CASSLGASGSGYTQYF.

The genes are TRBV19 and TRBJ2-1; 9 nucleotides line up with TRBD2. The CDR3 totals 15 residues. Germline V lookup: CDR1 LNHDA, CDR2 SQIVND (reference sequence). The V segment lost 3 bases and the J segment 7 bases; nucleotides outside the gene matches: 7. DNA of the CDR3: TGTGCCAGTAGTATCGGGGGACTAGCACGAAATGAGCAGTTCTTC. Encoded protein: CASSIGGLARNEQFF. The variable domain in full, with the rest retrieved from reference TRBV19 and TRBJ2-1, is DGGITQSPKYLFRKEGQNVTLSCEQNLNHDAMYWYRQDPGQGLRLIYYSQIVNDFQKGDIAEGYSVSREKKESFPLTVTSAQKNPTAFYLCASSIGGLARNEQFFGPGTRLTVL.